This T cell receptor beta chain stems from a study of OX40 agonist ivuxolimab in advanced cancers. As for the study in general: People who had prior anti-PD-1, anti-PD-L1 or anti-CTLA-4 therapy could take part, and under 50% had some. Three partial responders included one hepatocellular carcinoma patient and two cutaneous melanoma patients. Regarding the study as a whole: On average, CD8+ T cells showed a greater number of expanded clones than CD4+. Among the lowest peripheral clonal expansion occurred in 0.1-3.0 mg/kg partial responders.

On this clone: The antigen is not known.

Clones were sequenced by immunoSEQ multiplex PCR, and TCRdb holds only the in-frame ones, with some missing. The sample lists about 67,000 clones; roughly 92% were seen once. This CDR3 region has 13 residues. Germline V lookup: CDR1 SQVTM, CDR2 ANQGSEA. Trimming removed 4 bases at V and 2 bases at J, with 11 bases between. The V call is TRBV29-1, the J call TRBJ1-2; D is uncertain. The receptor comes from an adult with an advanced solid tumor such as melanoma, head and neck, liver or kidney cancer. Sample: CD4+ or CD8+ T cells sorted from blood, taken in a trial of the OX40 agonist ivuxolimab. The CDR3 loop is CSVGLGTNYGYTF. The CDR3 region has the DNA TGCAGCGTTGGTTTGGGTACGAACTATGGCTACACCTTC.